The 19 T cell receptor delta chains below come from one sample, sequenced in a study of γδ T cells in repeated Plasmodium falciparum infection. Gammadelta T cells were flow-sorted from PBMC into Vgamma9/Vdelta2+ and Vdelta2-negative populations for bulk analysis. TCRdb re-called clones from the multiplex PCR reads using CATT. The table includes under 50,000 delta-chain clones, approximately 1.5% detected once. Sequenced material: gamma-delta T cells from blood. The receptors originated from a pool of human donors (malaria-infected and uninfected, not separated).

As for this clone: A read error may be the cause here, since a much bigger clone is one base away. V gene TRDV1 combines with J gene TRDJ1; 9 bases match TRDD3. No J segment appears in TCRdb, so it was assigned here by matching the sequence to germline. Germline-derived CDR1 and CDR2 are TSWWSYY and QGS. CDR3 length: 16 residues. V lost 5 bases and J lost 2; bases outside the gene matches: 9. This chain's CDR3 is CALGTTTWGITDKLIF. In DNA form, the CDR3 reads TGTGCTCTTGGGACAACTACGTGGGGGATAACCGATAAACTCATCTTT.

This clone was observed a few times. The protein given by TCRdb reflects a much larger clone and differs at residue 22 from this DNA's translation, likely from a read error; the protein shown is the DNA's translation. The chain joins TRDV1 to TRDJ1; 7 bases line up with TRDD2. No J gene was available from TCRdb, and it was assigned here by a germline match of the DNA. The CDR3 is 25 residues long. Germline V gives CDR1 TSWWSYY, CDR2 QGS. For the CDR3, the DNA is TGTGCTCTTGGGGACTTAAGGCCCATTCCTACGAGAATGGGGAGGGCTTATAACTCCACCGATAGACTCATCTTT. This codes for CALGDLRPIPTRMGRAYNSTDRLIF.

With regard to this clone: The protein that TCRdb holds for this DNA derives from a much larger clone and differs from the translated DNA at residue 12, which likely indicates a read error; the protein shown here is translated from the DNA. CDR3 loop: CALGEKAILGEVYTDKLIF. The CDR3 nucleotides read TGTGCTCTTGGGGAAAAGGCGATACTGGGGGAGGTATACACCGATAAACTCATCTTT. This chain links TRDV1 with TRDJ1; 9 nucleotides agree with TRDD3. V shed 2 bases and J 0 bases; nucleotides not matched to a gene: 13. In germline, CDR1 is TSWWSYY, CDR2 QGS. This CDR3 has 19 residues.

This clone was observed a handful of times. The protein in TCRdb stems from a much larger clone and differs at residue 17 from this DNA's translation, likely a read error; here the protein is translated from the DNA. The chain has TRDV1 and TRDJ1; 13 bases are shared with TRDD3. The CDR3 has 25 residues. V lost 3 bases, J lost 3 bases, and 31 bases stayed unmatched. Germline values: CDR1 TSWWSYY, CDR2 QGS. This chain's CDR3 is CALGDPYSSFLLGDTGGSEADKLIF. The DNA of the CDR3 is TGTGCTCTTGGGGACCCCTACTCTTCCTTCCTACTGGGGGATACGGGGGGTAGCGAGGCCGATAAACTCATCTTT.

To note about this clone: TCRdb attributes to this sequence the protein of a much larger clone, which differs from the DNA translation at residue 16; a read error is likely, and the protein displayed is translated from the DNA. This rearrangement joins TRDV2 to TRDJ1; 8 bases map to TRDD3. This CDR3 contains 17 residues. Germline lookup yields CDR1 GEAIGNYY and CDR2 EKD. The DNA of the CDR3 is TGTGCCTGTGACATTGTTGGGTTGGGGGATTACACCGATAAACTCACCTTT. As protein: CACDIVGLGDYTDKLTF.

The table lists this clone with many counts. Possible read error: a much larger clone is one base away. The CDR3 region has the DNA TGTGCTCTTGGGGAATCAGAGATGGGTACTGGGGGATGGTACACCGATAAACTCATCTTT. Its translation: CALGESEMGTGGWYTDKLIF. The chain has TRDV1 and TRDJ1; TRDD3 matches 10 bases. The CDR3 has 20 amino acids. With 2 bases clipped from V and 0 bases from J, the junction kept 15 bases outside the gene matches. Germline CDR1 reads TSWWSYY; CDR2 reads QGS.

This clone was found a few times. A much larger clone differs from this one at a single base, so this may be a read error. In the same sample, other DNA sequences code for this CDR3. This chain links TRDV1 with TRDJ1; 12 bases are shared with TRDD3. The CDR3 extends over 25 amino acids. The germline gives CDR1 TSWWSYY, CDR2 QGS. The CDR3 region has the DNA TGTGCTCTTGGGGATACCCACGGGAGGAACTACTGGGGGATACCCCCATCCTTGTACACCGATAAACTAATCTTT. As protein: CALGDTHGRNYWGIPPSLYTDKLIF.

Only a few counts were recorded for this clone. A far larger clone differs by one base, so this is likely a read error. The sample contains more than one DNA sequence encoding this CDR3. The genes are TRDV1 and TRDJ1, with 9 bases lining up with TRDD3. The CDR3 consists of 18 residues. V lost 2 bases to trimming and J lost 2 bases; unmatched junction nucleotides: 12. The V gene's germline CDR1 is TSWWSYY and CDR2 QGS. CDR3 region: CALGEGLVGGYMTDKLIF. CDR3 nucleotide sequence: TGTGCTCTTGGGGAAGGCCTTGTCGGGGGATACATGACCGATAAACTCATCTTT.

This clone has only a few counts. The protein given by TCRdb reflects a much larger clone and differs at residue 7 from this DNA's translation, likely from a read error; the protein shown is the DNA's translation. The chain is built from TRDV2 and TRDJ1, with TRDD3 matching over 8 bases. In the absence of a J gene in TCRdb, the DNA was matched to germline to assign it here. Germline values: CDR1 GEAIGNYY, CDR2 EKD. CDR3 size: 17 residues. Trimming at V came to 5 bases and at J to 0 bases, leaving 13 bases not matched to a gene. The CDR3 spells CACVGITLGDYTDKLIF. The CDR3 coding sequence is TGTGCCTGTGTAGGGATCACTCTGGGGGACTACACCGATAAACTCATCTTT.

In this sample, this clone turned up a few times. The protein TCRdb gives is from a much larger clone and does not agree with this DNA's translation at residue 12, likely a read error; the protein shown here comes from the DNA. In nucleotides, the CDR3 is TGTGCTCTTGGGGCCGAAGGGGGGACCCCGGGTATCGATAAACTCATCTTT. This encodes CALGAEGGTPGIDKLIF. The J gene is TRDJ1, the V gene TRDV1, with a tentative D call TRDD3 (6 bases). In the absence of a J gene in TCRdb, the DNA was matched to germline to assign it here. The ends were cut back, 4 bases at V and 4 bases at J, with 22 bases in the middle. The CDR3 is made up of 17 amino acids. Germline assignment: CDR1 TSWWSYY and CDR2 QGS.

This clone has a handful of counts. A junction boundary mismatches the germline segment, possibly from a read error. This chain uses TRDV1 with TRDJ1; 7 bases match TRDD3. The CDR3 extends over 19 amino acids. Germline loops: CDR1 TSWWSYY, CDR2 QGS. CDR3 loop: CALGDYHRSGYVYTDKIIF. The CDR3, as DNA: TGTGCTCTTGGGGACTACCATCGAAGTGGATACGTATACACCGATAAAATAATATTT.

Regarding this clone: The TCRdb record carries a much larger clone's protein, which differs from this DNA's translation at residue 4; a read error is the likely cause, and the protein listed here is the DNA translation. As DNA, the CDR3 is TGTGCTCTTAGGGAACTCAAGCGGACGGGTCACCATCAATGGGGCACCGATAAACTCATCTTT. This translates into CALRELKRTGHHQWGTDKLIF. The V and J genes are TRDV1 and TRDJ1, with a weak D call TRDD3 (5 bases). Assignment of the J gene here rests on matching the DNA to germline, because TCRdb gives none. This CDR3 comprises 21 residues. Germline assignment: CDR1 TSWWSYY and CDR2 QGS.

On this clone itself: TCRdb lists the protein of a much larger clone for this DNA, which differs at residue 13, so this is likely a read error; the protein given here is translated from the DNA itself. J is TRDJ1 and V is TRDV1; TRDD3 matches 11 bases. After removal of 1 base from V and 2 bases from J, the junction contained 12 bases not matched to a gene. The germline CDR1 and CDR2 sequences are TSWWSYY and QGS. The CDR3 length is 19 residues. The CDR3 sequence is CALGEPTADWGIRTDKLIF. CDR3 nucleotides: TGTGCTCTTGGGGAACCCACGGCAGACTGGGGGATAAGGACCGATAAACTCATCTTT.

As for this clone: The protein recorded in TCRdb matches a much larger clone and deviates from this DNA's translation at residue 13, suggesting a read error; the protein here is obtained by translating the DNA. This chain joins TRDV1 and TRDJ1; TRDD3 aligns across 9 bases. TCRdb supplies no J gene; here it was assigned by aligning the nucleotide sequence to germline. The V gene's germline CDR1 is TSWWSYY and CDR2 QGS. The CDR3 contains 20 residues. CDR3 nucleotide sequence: TGTGCTCTTGGGGAAGACTTGAAGGGCTGGGGGATCTGTCCCACCGGTAAACTCATCTTT. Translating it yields CALGEDLKGWGICPTGKLIF.

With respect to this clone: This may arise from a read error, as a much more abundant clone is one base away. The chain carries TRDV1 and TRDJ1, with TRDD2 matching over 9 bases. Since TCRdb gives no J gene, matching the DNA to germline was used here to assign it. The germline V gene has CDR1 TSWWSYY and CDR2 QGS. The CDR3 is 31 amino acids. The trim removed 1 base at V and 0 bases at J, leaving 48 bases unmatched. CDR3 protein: CALGEHRGLLPSYLHPYRPLSVRGYTDKLIF. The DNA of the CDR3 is TGTGCTCTTGGGGAACATCGGGGCCTCCTTCCTTCCTACCTCCACCCTTACCGACCCCTTTCGGTGAGGGGGTACACCGATAAACTCATCTTT.

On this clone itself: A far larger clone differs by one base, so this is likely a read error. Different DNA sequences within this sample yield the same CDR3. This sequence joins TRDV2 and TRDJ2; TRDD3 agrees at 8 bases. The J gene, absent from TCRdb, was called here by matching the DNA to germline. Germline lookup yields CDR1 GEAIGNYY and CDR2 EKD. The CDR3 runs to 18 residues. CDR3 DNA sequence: TGTGCCTGTGACAAGGTACTGGGGGGTCTCACTTTGACAGCGCAACTCTTCTTT. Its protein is CACDKVLGGLTLTAQLFF.

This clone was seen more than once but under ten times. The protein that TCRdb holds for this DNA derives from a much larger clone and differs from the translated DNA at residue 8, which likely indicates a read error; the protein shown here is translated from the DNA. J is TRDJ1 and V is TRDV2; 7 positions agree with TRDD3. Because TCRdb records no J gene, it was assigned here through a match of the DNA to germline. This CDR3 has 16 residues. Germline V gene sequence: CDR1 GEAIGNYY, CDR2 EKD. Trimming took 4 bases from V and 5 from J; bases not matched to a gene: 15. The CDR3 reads CACEPAARWGRDKLIF. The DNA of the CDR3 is TGTGCCTGTGAACCTGCGGCCAGATGGGGGAGAGATAAACTCATCTTT.

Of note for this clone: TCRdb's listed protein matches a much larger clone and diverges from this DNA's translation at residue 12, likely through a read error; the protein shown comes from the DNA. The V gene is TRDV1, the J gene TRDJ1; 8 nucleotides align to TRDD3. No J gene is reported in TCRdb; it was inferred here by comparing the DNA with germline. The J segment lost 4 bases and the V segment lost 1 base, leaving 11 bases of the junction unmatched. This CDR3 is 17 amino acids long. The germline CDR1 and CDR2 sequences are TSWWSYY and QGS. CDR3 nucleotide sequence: TGTGCTCTTGGGGAACGGCCTCCGGGGGATATAATCGATAAACTCATCTTT. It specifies CALGERPPGDIIDKLIF.

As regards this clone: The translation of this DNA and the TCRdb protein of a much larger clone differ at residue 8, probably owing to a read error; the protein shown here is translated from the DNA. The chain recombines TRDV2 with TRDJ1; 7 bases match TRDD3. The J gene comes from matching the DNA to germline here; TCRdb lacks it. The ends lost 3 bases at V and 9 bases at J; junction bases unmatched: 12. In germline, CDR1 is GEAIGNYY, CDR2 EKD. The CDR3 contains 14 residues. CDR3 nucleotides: TGTGCCTGTGACTCTTGGGGGACACCGGGGGAACTCATCTTT. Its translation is CACDSWGTPGELIF.